This T cell receptor (beta chain) was obtained from a study of blood T cell repertoires in COVID-19. Study context: From the United States, Italy and Spain came samples of acute and convalescent COVID-19. From T cells, B-cell-depleted T cells, or PBMCs came the material, which was cDNA or gDNA.

This CDR3 contains 13 residues. Source study methods: Amplification with reference gene primers provided the estimates of nucleated cell counts. Some clones are missing from TCRdb's copy, which holds only in-frame ones; the method was immunoSEQ multiplex PCR. V and J calls and clone size are as listed in that table; D and trimming were resolved from the DNA. Here the sample spans about 140,000 clones, about 86% being singletons. J is TRBJ1-2 and V is TRBV21-1; TRBD1, the table's D call, was not compared with the DNA. TRBV21-1 is a documented pseudogene. This TCR derives from a woman in her sixties or seventies with acute or convalescent COVID-19. Sequencing input: peripheral blood. The CDR3 DNA follows: TGTGCCGGTCATGACAGACTTAACTATGGCTACACCTTC. It translates to CAGHDRLNYGYTF.